Given below is one T cell receptor (beta chain) in context. This entry comes from a study of blood T cell repertoires in COVID-19. Overall study: The study drew acute and convalescent COVID-19 samples from the United States, Italy and Spain. Sample material is recorded as cDNA or gDNA derived from T cells, B-cell-depleted T cells, or PBMCs.

Enrolment of Seattle patients took place during active infection, and they were followed longitudinally. In the original workflow: Estimated nucleated cell counts came from reference gene primer amplification. Using immunoSEQ multiplex PCR, the repertoire was profiled, and TCRdb retains in-frame clones only, with some absent. D and trimming come from the DNA, and the V and J calls and clone size come from that table. The table lists about 180,000 clones, 75% to 90% of them singletons. Trimming at V came to 9 bases and at J to 7 bases, leaving 6 bases not matched to a gene. CDR3 length equals 12 residues. The germline CDR1 and CDR2 sequences are LNHDA and SQIVND (reference sequence).

Sequences were obtained from peripheral blood. The sequence was collected from a woman between 65 and 79 years old with COVID-19, enrolled during active disease. V gene TRBV19 combines with J gene TRBJ2-1, with TRBD2 matching over 7 bases. CDR3 residues: CASRLAGNEQFF. Written as DNA, the CDR3 is TGTGCCAGCCGACTAGCAGGGAATGAGCAGTTCTTC.